These T cell receptor beta chains were read from a single sample in a study of OX40 agonist ivuxolimab in advanced cancers. Profiling relied on immunoSEQ multiplex PCR, and the TCRdb table lists in-frame clones only, not all of them. This table has 85,000 to 95,000 clones, about 88% appearing once. The sequencing used CD4+ or CD8+ T cells sorted from blood, collected in a trial of the OX40 agonist ivuxolimab. Receptors were obtained from an adult with an advanced solid tumor such as melanoma, head and neck, liver or kidney cancer. CDR3s include the opening cysteine and the closing phenylalanine or tryptophan. The D gene is left open where the match is weak.

CDR3 protein	CDR3 DNA	J gene	V gene	D gene
CASAIQSSGNTIYF	TGTGCCAGTGCCATCCAGAGCTCTGGAAACACCATATATTTT	TRBJ1-3	TRBV19	NA
CASSLLAGGSGELFF	TGTGCCAGCAGCTTACTAGCGGGAGGTTCCGGGGAGCTGTTTTTT	TRBJ2-2	TRBV7-2	TRBD2
CASSLPPRLAGGRNEQFF	TGTGCCAGCAGCTTACCCCCCCGACTAGCGGGAGGGAGGAATGAGCAGTTCTTC	TRBJ2-1	TRBV7-9	TRBD2
CASSQDRTETYGYTF	TGTGCCAGCAGCCAAGATCGAACGGAAACCTATGGCTACACCTTC	TRBJ1-2	TRBV14	NA
CASRPTGIPQPQHF	TGTGCCAGTAGGCCGACAGGGATTCCTCAGCCCCAGCATTTT	TRBJ1-5	TRBV19	TRBD1
CASSLVAPGQPQHF	TGTGCCAGCAGTTTAGTGGCCCCTGGGCAGCCCCAGCATTTT	TRBJ1-5	TRBV28	NA
CASSMGSGGNTIYF	TGCGCCAGCAGCATGGGGTCGGGGGGAAACACCATATATTTT	TRBJ1-3	TRBV5-1	NA
CATSRVRPGLAGVPGTDTQYF	TGTGCCACCAGCAGAGTGCGGCCGGGACTAGCGGGAGTACCCGGCACAGATACGCAGTATTTT	TRBJ2-3	TRBV15	TRBD2
CASSLQWTEAFF	TGTGCCAGCAGCTTACAGTGGACTGAAGCTTTCTTT	TRBJ1-1	TRBV13	NA
CASSSRTRNNEQFF	TGTGCCAGCAGTTCCCGGACTAGAAACAATGAGCAGTTCTTC	TRBJ2-1	TRBV6-5	TRBD2
CASGLTALETQYF	TGTGCTAGTGGTTTGACGGCCCTGGAGACCCAGTACTTC	TRBJ2-5	TRBV12-5	NA
CAISEPGGSGSPRETQYF	TGTGCCATCAGTGAGCCGGGGGGGAGCGGGAGCCCAAGGGAGACCCAGTACTTC	TRBJ2-5	TRBV10-3	TRBD2
CASSAGGKGEYGYTF	TGTGCCAGCAGTGCGGGGGGAAAGGGGGAATATGGCTACACCTTC	TRBJ1-2	TRBV27	NA
CASSLALRDRGNF	TGTGCCAGCAGCTTAGCCCTCCGGGACAGGGGAAATTTT	TRBJ2-3	TRBV7-8	TRBD1
CASSLKSTPPYGRSYTF	TGTGCCAGCAGTTTAAAGTCCACCCCTCCTTATGGTAGGAGCTACACCTTC	TRBJ1-2	TRBV27	NA
CASSLGSGDWSYTF	TGTGCCAGCAGCTTAGGTTCCGGGGATTGGAGCTACACCTTC	TRBJ1-2	TRBV7-2	NA
CASSWTGDRGNTIYF	TGCGCCAGCAGCTGGACCGGGGACAGGGGAAACACCATATATTTT	TRBJ1-3	TRBV5-1	TRBD1
CASSLARVSYEQYF	TGTGCCAGCAGCTTAGCTCGAGTCTCCTACGAGCAGTACTTC	TRBJ2-7	TRBV7-2	NA
CASSLAWQGDQPQHF	TGTGCCAGCAGCTTAGCGTGGCAGGGTGATCAGCCCCAGCATTTT	TRBJ1-5	TRBV7-8	NA
CASSLRDSYIQYF	TGTGCCAGCAGCTTAAGGGACAGTTACATTCAGTACTTC	TRBJ2-4	TRBV11-2	TRBD1
CATQNFREKLFF	TGTGCCACTCAAAACTTCAGGGAAAAACTGTTTTTT	TRBJ1-4	TRBV19	NA
CASSISGTLTNYGYTF	TGTGCCAGTAGTATATCCGGGACACTTACTAACTATGGCTACACCTTC	TRBJ1-2	TRBV19	NA
CASSHGQGNGYTF	TGTGCCAGCAGCCACGGACAGGGAAATGGCTACACCTTC	TRBJ1-2	TRBV4-2	TRBD1
CASRSPGDNTGELFF	TGTGCCAGCAGATCTCCAGGGGATAACACCGGGGAGCTGTTTTTT	TRBJ2-2	TRBV6-5	NA
CASSSITQGLSSYNEQFF	TGTGCCAGCAGCTCCATTACACAGGGCCTTAGCTCCTACAATGAGCAGTTCTTC	TRBJ2-1	TRBV7-9	NA
CASSYSLLVDEQFF	TGTGCCAGCAGTTACTCATTACTAGTGGATGAGCAGTTCTTC	TRBJ2-1	TRBV6-6	NA
CASSARLQGAGGYTF	TGTGCCAGCAGCGCAAGATTACAGGGGGCTGGTGGCTACACCTTC	TRBJ1-2	TRBV9	TRBD1
CSVETGRSSGNTIYF	TGCAGCGTTGAAACAGGGAGAAGCTCTGGAAACACCATATATTTT	TRBJ1-3	TRBV29-1	NA
CASSPLAGAEADTQYF	TGTGCCAGCTCACCACTAGCGGGGGCGGAGGCAGATACGCAGTATTTT	TRBJ2-3	TRBV18	TRBD2
CASSHNRRTLNTEAFF	TGTGCCAGCAGTCATAACAGAAGGACATTGAACACTGAAGCTTTCTTT	TRBJ1-1	TRBV27	NA
CASSQVTRGRSPLHF	TGCGCCAGCAGCCAAGTGACCAGGGGGAGATCACCCCTCCACTTT	TRBJ1-6	TRBV4-1	TRBD1